This TCR beta chain came from a study of radiation and T cells in renal cell carcinoma. Study results and limitations: Dominant CDR3 motifs occupied more repertoire in irradiated than control tumors.

A word on this clone: No antigen is known for it.

TCRdb's table, derived via immunoSEQ multiplex PCR, lists solely in-frame clones and lacks some. This table holds 8,500 to 10,000 clones, roughly 50% found once. Treatment: 15 Gy SBRT to primary tumor, nephrectomy 4 weeks later. CDR3 length: 12 residues. The clonotype originates from a man aged 55 to 70 with renal cell carcinoma. Sequencing used tumor tissue, obtained from a patient whose treatment included radiotherapy and nephrectomy. The chain recombines TRBV21-1 with TRBJ1-1. TRBV21-1 is recorded as a pseudogene. As DNA, the CDR3 is TGTGCCAGCAGCACCAATCGGGAGCGAGCTTTCTTT. It encodes CASSTNRERAFF.